The next 31 T cell receptor beta chains were all read from a single sample in a study of identical twins. TCRdb fed the 5' RACE reads into MiXCR, producing one record per CDR3 protein. The sample comprises under 900,000 distinct CDR3 sequences, over 9% of which are singletons, and around 1.5% rests with the top ten. These data were also filed under a second study, of yellow fever vaccine responses in identical twins.

Sequenced material: PBMCs. All receptors come from a woman between 18 and 30 years old in good health.

Ten or more counts support this clonotype. The V gene is TRBV4-1, the J gene TRBJ2-2; D tentatively reads TRBD1 or TRBD2 (6 bases each). The CDR3 runs to 15 residues. V was clipped by 6 bases and J by 7 bases, with 18 bases between them. Germline-derived CDR1 and CDR2 are MGHRA and YSYEKL. CDR3 nucleotide sequence: TGCGCCAGCAGGGTCAACAGGGAGGTTGACGGGGAGCTGTTTTTT. This gives the protein CASRVNREVDGELFF.

The chain is built from TRBV3-1 and TRBJ2-1; no clear D gene. Trimming took 2 bases from V and 3 from J, leaving 14 bases between them. There are 16 residues in the CDR3. Per germline, CDR1 LGHDT and CDR2 YNNKEL (reference sequence). The CDR3 reads CASSQRGVSNYNEQFF. CDR3 nucleotides: TGTGCCAGCAGCCAAAGAGGAGTCTCTAACTACAATGAGCAGTTCTTC.

This chain uses TRBV3-1 with TRBJ1-5, with D uncertain. Germline values: CDR1 LGHDT, CDR2 YNNKEL (reference sequence). V was clipped by 1 base and J by 6 bases, with 10 bases between them. The CDR3 is 14 amino acids. For the CDR3, the DNA is TGTGCCAGCAGCCAAGGTTTTCTGGGTCAGCCCCAGCATTTT. Translating it yields CASSQGFLGQPQHF.

The genes are TRBV5-5 and TRBJ2-2; D perhaps matches TRBD2 (6 bases). Germline V gives CDR1 SGHKS, CDR2 YYEKEE (reference sequence). The CDR3 consists of 18 residues. Trimming took 2 bases from V and 0 from J, leaving 17 bases between them. CDR3 region: CASSFRGGTLSNTGELFF. CDR3 in DNA: TGTGCCAGCAGCTTTCGTGGGGGGACCCTATCGAACACCGGGGAGCTGTTTTTT. Together with reference TRBV5-5 and TRBJ2-2, the CDR3 gives the full variable domain: DAGVTQSPTHLIKTRGQQVTLRCSPISGHKSVSWYQQVLGQGPQFIFQYYEKEERGRGNFPDRFSARQFPNYSSELNVNALLLGDSALYLCASSFRGGTLSNTGELFFGEGSRLTVL.

This clonotype was counted between two and nine times. The chain links TRBV4-1 to TRBJ1-1; 12 nucleotides agree with TRBD1. CDR1 is MGHRA, CDR2 YSYEKL, per germline. The CDR3 totals 16 residues. Losses at the gene ends were 4 bases for V and 4 bases for J; bases not matched to a gene: 7. The CDR3 sequence is CASSLRGTGGPTEAFF. As DNA, the CDR3 is TGCGCCAGCAGCCTAAGGGGGACAGGGGGCCCCACTGAAGCTTTCTTT.

V gene TRBV24-1 combines with J gene TRBJ2-5; D not resolved. Trimming removed 1 base at V and 2 bases at J, with 7 bases between. The CDR3 consists of 14 residues. The germline V gene has CDR1 KGHDR and CDR2 SFDVKD. The CDR3: CATSDFGTQETQYF. DNA of the CDR3: TGTGCCACCAGTGATTTTGGAACACAAGAGACCCAGTACTTC.

The V gene is TRBV6-5, the J gene TRBJ2-4; TRBD1 is a possible D gene (5 bases). Trimming removed 2 bases at V and 4 bases at J, with 9 bases between. This CDR3 has 14 amino acids. From germline, CDR1 is MNHEY and CDR2 SVGAGI. The CDR3 nucleotides read TGTGCCAGCAGTTACATGGGGCCTAAAAACATTCAGTACTTC. It specifies CASSYMGPKNIQYF.

This clonotype was counted only a few times. The chain has TRBV29-1 and TRBJ2-2; unclear D gene. The V end was cut by 1 base, the J end by 5 bases, with 5 bases between. The CDR3 totals 12 residues. Germline loops: CDR1 SQVTM, CDR2 ANQGSEA. As DNA, the CDR3 is TGCAGCGTTGAAGGGGTAACCGGGGAGCTGTTTTTT. Amino acid sequence: CSVEGVTGELFF.

This clonotype was counted at least ten times. The V call is TRBV12-3 or TRBV12-4, the J call TRBJ1-6, with TRBD1 matching over 8 bases. V shed 5 bases and J 6 bases; nucleotides not matched to a gene: 6. The CDR3 loop spans 15 amino acids. CDR3 DNA: TGTGCCAGCAGTCCCCGGACAGGGTTTAATTCACCCCTCCACTTT. Amino acids: CASSPRTGFNSPLHF.

This clonotype was picked up a small number of times. V is TRBV15 and J is TRBJ1-2; D unclear. Trimming took off 0 bases at V and 5 bases at J, with 19 bases between the two ends. Germline CDR1 reads LNHNV; CDR2 reads YYDKDF (reference sequence). The CDR3 extends over 17 amino acids. The CDR3 nucleotides read TGTGCCACCAGCAGAGATTGGGAGGGTTCGGATGCTTATGGCTACACCTTC. It is translated as CATSRDWEGSDAYGYTF. Supplemented by reference TRBV15 and TRBJ1-2, the full variable domain reads DAMVIQNPRYQVTQFGKPVTLSCSQTLNHNVMYWYQQKSSQAPKLLFHYYDKDFNNEADTPDNFQSRRPNTSFCFLDIRSPGLGDTAMYLCATSRDWEGSDAYGYTFGSGTRLTVV.

V and J are TRBV5-1 and TRBJ2-7; 14 positions agree with TRBD2. J lost 5 bases, V lost 5 bases, and 9 bases had no gene match. Per the germline V gene, CDR1 is SGHRS and CDR2 is YFSETQ. The CDR3 consists of 16 residues. The CDR3 here is CASRPGTSGSINEQYF. CDR3 DNA sequence: TGCGCCAGCAGACCCGGGACTAGCGGGAGTATCAACGAGCAGTACTTC.

In its sample, this clonotype was seen a few times. V is TRBV12-3 or TRBV12-4 and J is TRBJ2-3, with 13 nucleotides matching TRBD2. The CDR3 covers 17 residues. Trimming at V came to 5 bases and at J to 2 bases, leaving 7 bases not matched to a gene. The CDR3 DNA follows: TGTGCCAGCAGTCGGAGCGGGACTAGCGGGACCACAGATACGCAGTATTTT. Translated: CASSRSGTSGTTDTQYF.

This clonotype was observed at least ten times. This sequence joins TRBV3-1 and TRBJ2-1; D assignment may be TRBD1 or TRBD2 (6 bases each). V lost 4 bases, J lost 4 bases, and 14 bases lay in between. The CDR3 extends over 15 amino acids. CDR1 and CDR2 (germline): LGHDT, YNNKEL (reference sequence). The DNA for the CDR3 is TGTGCCAGCAGCCCTGACGGGGGCGGGTACAATGAGCAGTTCTTC. Translating gives CASSPDGGGYNEQFF.

This clonotype was counted only a few times. The rearrangement uses TRBV20-1 and TRBJ2-7; D may be TRBD1 (6 bases). The CDR3 consists of 11 residues. Germline lookup yields CDR1 DFQATT and CDR2 SNEGSKA (reference sequence). V gave up 6 bases and J gave up 3 bases, with 9 bases separating them. CDR3: CSASDSYEQYV. DNA of the CDR3: TGCAGTGCCTCGGACAGCTACGAGCAGTACGTC.

A few counts support this clonotype. The V gene is TRBV7-8, the J gene TRBJ2-7; TRBD2 matches 7 bases. This CDR3 is built from 15 residues. Germline V gene sequence: CDR1 SGHVS, CDR2 FQNEAQ. The ends lost 3 bases at V and 0 bases at J; junction bases unmatched: 5. Here the CDR3 reads CASSFRRESSYEQYF. CDR3 sequence (DNA): TGTGCCAGCAGCTTCAGGCGGGAGAGCTCCTACGAGCAGTACTTC. Filled out from reference TRBV7-8 and TRBJ2-7, the complete variable domain reads GAGVSQSPRYKVAKRGQDVALRCDPISGHVSLFWYQQALGQGPEFLTYFQNEAQLDKSGLPSDRFFAERPEGSVSTLKIQRTQQEDSAVYLCASSFRRESSYEQYFGPGTRLTVT.

This clonotype was observed at least ten times. V gene TRBV12-3 or TRBV12-4 combines with J gene TRBJ2-1; possible D gene TRBD2, 6 bases. The CDR3 is 16 amino acids. V was shortened by 3 bases and J by 4 bases, with 16 bases between the two germline ends. The CDR3 DNA reads TGTGCCAGCAGTTTGGGGGGTGAGGGGCCATACAATGAGCAGTTCTTC. It translates to CASSLGGEGPYNEQFF.

This clonotype turned up a few times. The rearrangement links TRBV20-1 to TRBJ1-5; TRBD1 agrees at 11 bases. The CDR3 runs to 14 residues. Trimming cost V 6 bases and J 6 bases; bases outside gene matches: 7. CDR1 is DFQATT, CDR2 SNEGSKA, per germline (reference sequence). The CDR3 region has the DNA TGCAGTGCCCGCGCGGACAGGGGGCTTCAGCCCCAGCATTTT. The encoded protein is CSARADRGLQPQHF.

This clonotype was detected only a few times. The chain couples TRBV20-1 to TRBJ2-3; D is unclear. CDR3 length: 14 amino acids. V was pared by 8 bases and J by 0 bases, with 15 bases between. Germline V gene sequence: CDR1 DFQATT, CDR2 SNEGSKA (reference sequence). The CDR3 bases are TGCAGTCCTCCGTTAGTAGGGAGCACAGATACGCAGTATTTT. Translation: CSPPLVGSTDTQYF.

The chain has TRBV20-1 and TRBJ2-5; D remains ambiguous. CDR3 length: 13 residues. Looked up from germline, CDR1 is DFQATT and CDR2 is SNEGSKA (reference sequence). V was pared by 0 bases and J by 7 bases, with 12 bases between. The CDR3 spells CSARDRLAWTQYF. In nucleotides, the CDR3 is TGCAGTGCTAGAGATCGATTAGCATGGACCCAGTACTTC.

In this sample, this clonotype turned up many times. The chain employs TRBV11-2 and TRBJ1-2, with D unresolved. CDR1 and CDR2 from the germline V gene are SGHAT and FQNNGV. V was cut by 3 bases and J by 1 base, with 6 bases left in between. The CDR3 has 13 residues. The CDR3 here is CASSFADNYGYTF. The CDR3, as DNA: TGTGCCAGCAGCTTTGCGGATAACTATGGCTACACCTTC.

The V and J genes are TRBV7-9 and TRBJ2-3; TRBD2 agrees at 7 bases. The length of the CDR3 is 14 residues. Germline V gene lookup returns CDR1 SEHNR and CDR2 FQNEAQ (reference sequence). With V trimmed by 3 bases and J by 5 bases, 5 bases remained unmatched. The CDR3 reads CASSLGGSQDTQYF. The DNA of the CDR3 is TGTGCCAGCAGCTTGGGCGGGAGCCAAGATACGCAGTATTTT.

The rearrangement uses TRBV18 and TRBJ2-1, with unresolved D. Trimming removed 0 bases at V and 5 bases at J, with 11 bases between. From germline, CDR1 is KGHSH and CDR2 LQKENI. The CDR3 totals 15 residues. The CDR3 loop is CASSPPVVMDNEQFF. The CDR3 DNA sequence: TGTGCCAGCTCACCACCAGTAGTAATGGACAATGAGCAGTTCTTC.

This clonotype was observed a handful of times. This rearrangement joins TRBV20-1 to TRBJ1-5; 8 nucleotides line up with TRBD1. Germline V gene data show CDR1 as DFQATT and CDR2 as SNEGSKA (reference sequence). V gave up 1 base and J gave up 7 bases; unmatched junction bases: 9. The CDR3 covers 15 residues. The CDR3 is CSARAEDRGGQPQHF. The CDR3 coding sequence is TGCAGTGCTAGAGCCGAAGACAGGGGAGGGCAGCCCCAGCATTTT.

The V call is TRBV27, the J call TRBJ1-5; D uncertain. Trimming removed 6 bases at V and 6 bases at J, with 24 bases between. The CDR3 contains 17 residues. Germline-derived CDR1 and CDR2 are MNHEY and SMNVEV (reference sequence). CDR3 coding DNA: TGTGCCAGCAGCAGAGAGATGATGGTTGCTGGATCTCAGCCCCAGCATTTT. It translates to CASSREMMVAGSQPQHF.

This clonotype was picked up many times. The chain is built from TRBV5-1 and TRBJ2-5, with D unclear. The CDR3 consists of 15 residues. Germline V gene sequence: CDR1 SGHRS, CDR2 YFSETQ. The V end was cut by 1 base, the J end by 4 bases, with 14 bases between. CDR3 in amino acids: CASSLSQNMGETQYF. The CDR3 region has the DNA TGCGCCAGCAGCTTGAGTCAGAACATGGGAGAGACCCAGTACTTC.

The V call is TRBV24-1, the J call TRBJ2-1; 8 bases are shared with TRBD1. The germline gives CDR1 KGHDR, CDR2 SFDVKD. The CDR3 loop spans 15 amino acids. V lost 7 bases to trimming and J lost 8 bases; unmatched junction nucleotides: 12. DNA for the CDR3: TGTGCCACCAGAGGGACAGGATCGGGCGAGTATGAGCAGTTCTTC. It is translated as CATRGTGSGEYEQFF.

This clonotype was recorded a few times. This chain links TRBV5-1 with TRBJ1-6; 8 nucleotides agree with TRBD1. Germline trimming cut 4 bases from V and 9 bases from J; bases unmatched to any gene: 12. This CDR3 contains 16 residues. Germline values: CDR1 SGHRS, CDR2 YFSETQ. The CDR3 is CASSGGTGSLGSPLHF. The CDR3 nucleotides read TGCGCCAGCAGCGGTGGGACAGGATCATTAGGTTCACCCCTCCACTTT.

This clonotype was found a few times. The CDR3 coding sequence is TGTGCCAGCAGCTTGGAACTAGCGGGAGCTTACGAGCAGTACTTC. It is translated as CASSLELAGAYEQYF. V and J are TRBV5-8 and TRBJ2-7; TRBD2 agrees at 11 bases. This CDR3 has 15 amino acids. The junction had 3 bases not matched to a gene; V was cut back by 0 bases and J by 4 bases. Germline V gives CDR1 SGHTS, CDR2 YDEGEE.

J is TRBJ2-1 and V is TRBV15, with unresolved D. Germline V gives CDR1 LNHNV, CDR2 YYDKDF (reference sequence). This CDR3 contains 12 residues. Deletions cut 4 bases from V and 6 bases from J, with 7 bases between. For the CDR3, the DNA is TGTGCCACCAGCACCCATACCAATGAGCAGTTCTTC. This encodes CATSTHTNEQFF.

In its sample, this clonotype was seen many times. Compared with germline, one end of the junction differs, possibly owing to a read error. The chain carries TRBV12-3 or TRBV12-4 and TRBJ1-5, with TRBD1 identical over 8 bases. The CDR3 is made up of 15 amino acids. CDR3 loop: CASSFSTGGNQPQHF. The CDR3 bases are TGCGCCAGCAGCTTCTCGACAGGGGGCAATCAGCCCCAGCATTTT.

J is TRBJ2-7 and V is TRBV11-2, with a possible D match to TRBD1 (6 bases). Germline lookup yields CDR1 SGHAT and CDR2 FQNNGV. Trimming took 4 bases from V and 7 from J, leaving 20 bases between them. The CDR3 extends over 15 amino acids. The CDR3 DNA reads TGTGCCAGCAGCTCAATCAGGGGATCTGCTCGTGAGCAGTACTTC. It yields the protein CASSSIRGSAREQYF.